The clone carrying this T cell receptor (beta chain) was detected only a few times. Its cognate antigen is unknown. The data originate from a study of blood T cells in healthy people across ages. Study-level results: Higher diversity and more naive CD4+ cells were features of long-lived donors, compared to aged donors.

The trim removed 5 bases at V and 11 bases at J, leaving 12 bases unmatched. The CDR3 is 14 amino acids. The germline V gene has CDR1 MDHEN and CDR2 SYDVKM. Primed by a sample-barcoded 5' primer and a J-beta primer mix, a second PCR proceeded for about 6 to 11 cycles. TCRdb re-called the 5' RACE reads with MiXCR, one entry per CDR3 protein. The data contain some 880,000 distinct CDR3 sequences, 35% to 40% of them singletons. The chain combines TRBV28 with TRBJ2-5, with 9 positions matching TRBD1. The TCR comes from a young man in good health. The sample was blood. CDR3 DNA sequence: TGTGCCAGCAGTACCGGGACAGGGAGGAATGAGCAGTACTTC. Translation: CASSTGTGRNEQYF.